The 32 T cell receptor beta chains below were found in one sample sequenced in a study of identical twins. TCRdb fed the 5' RACE reads into MiXCR, producing one record per CDR3 protein. The data contain under 900,000 distinct CDR3 sequences, 9% to 15% of them seen just once; the ten biggest clones take up around 1.5%. The sample was also reused in another study, on yellow fever vaccine responses in identical twins.

Input material: PBMCs. These receptors were taken from a woman between 18 and 29 years old in good health.

This clonotype was picked up many times. The chain links TRBV27 to TRBJ2-3; D remains ambiguous. CDR1 is MNHEY and CDR2 is SMNVEV in the germline V gene (reference sequence). The germline V and J ends were trimmed by 11 bases and 3 bases, with 15 bases remaining between them. The CDR3 spans 13 residues. The CDR3 DNA follows: TGTGCCCCCATGCGGCCCAATACAGATACGCAGTATTTT. It translates to CAPMRPNTDTQYF.

V and J are TRBV7-8 and TRBJ2-7; 7 nucleotides agree with TRBD2. V was pared by 1 base and J by 3 bases, with 6 bases of the junction left unmatched. The CDR3 is made up of 15 amino acids. Germline CDR1 SGHVS, CDR2 FQNEAQ. The CDR3 loop is CASSLGAGSRYEQYF. In DNA form, the CDR3 reads TGTGCCAGCAGCTTAGGAGCGGGATCCCGCTACGAGCAGTACTTC. Full variable domain (remainder filled in from reference TRBV7-8 and TRBJ2-7): GAGVSQSPRYKVAKRGQDVALRCDPISGHVSLFWYQQALGQGPEFLTYFQNEAQLDKSGLPSDRFFAERPEGSVSTLKIQRTQQEDSAVYLCASSLGAGSRYEQYFGPGTRLTVT.

This clonotype was counted a few times. J is TRBJ2-6 and V is TRBV20-1, with 8 bases identical to TRBD1. Germline assignment: CDR1 DFQATT and CDR2 SNEGSKA (reference sequence). The CDR3 covers 19 residues. V dropped 3 bases and J dropped 0; count of bases not matched to a gene: 13. The CDR3 nucleotides read TGCAGTGCTAGTCCTTCATACAGGGGGACCTTCTCTGGGGCCAACGTCCTGACTTTC. Its translation: CSASPSYRGTFSGANVLTF.

In regard to this clonotype: At one boundary the junction diverges from the germline segment, which might be a read error. The gene calls are TRBV12-3 or TRBV12-4 and TRBJ2-7, with 12 bases aligning to TRBD2. The CDR3 is 17 amino acids. The chain's CDR3 is CASSIASSGRAGYEQYF. CDR3 in DNA: TGTGCCAGCAGTATAGCGTCTAGCGGGAGGGCCGGGTACGAGCAGTACTTC.

The rearrangement joins TRBV6-2 or TRBV6-3 to TRBJ2-7; 8 nucleotides agree with TRBD1. CDR3 length equals 13 residues. Trimming cost V 6 bases and J 5 bases; bases outside gene matches: 6. Germline CDR1 MNHEY, CDR2 SVGEGT. The CDR3 reads CASSATGAHEQYF. The CDR3 DNA reads as TGTGCCAGCAGCGCGACAGGGGCCCACGAGCAGTACTTC.

This rearrangement joins TRBV20-1 to TRBJ1-1; no firm D call. The CDR3 length is 12 residues. Germline CDR1 reads DFQATT; CDR2 reads SNEGSKA (reference sequence). V dropped 8 bases and J dropped 1 base, with 11 bases sitting between them. CDR3 region: CSPPPQNTEAFF. The DNA for the CDR3 is TGCAGTCCCCCGCCCCAGAACACTGAAGCTTTCTTT.

V is TRBV11-3 and J is TRBJ2-7, with 14 bases fitting TRBD2. Germline V gene lookup returns CDR1 SGHNT and CDR2 YENEEA. Germline trimming cut 4 bases from V and 0 bases from J; bases unmatched to any gene: 5. This CDR3 region has 17 residues. The CDR3 spells CASSSPTSGRASYEQYF. The DNA for the CDR3 is TGTGCCAGCAGCTCCCCGACTAGCGGGAGGGCCTCCTACGAGCAGTACTTC.

The CDR3 DNA reads TGTGCCAGCAGCCAAGATCTTGGCGGGAGCCCAGATACGCAGTATTTT. It yields the protein CASSQDLGGSPDTQYF. The J gene is TRBJ2-3, the V gene TRBV3-1, with TRBD2 matching over 7 bases. This CDR3 is 16 amino acids long. The trim removed 0 bases at V and 4 bases at J, leaving 7 bases unmatched. From germline, CDR1 is LGHDT and CDR2 YNNKEL (reference sequence).

This chain links TRBV12-3 or TRBV12-4 with TRBJ2-1; TRBD2 matches 7 bases. This CDR3 has 13 residues. Unmatched junction bases numbered 8, after V lost 6 bases and J lost 9 bases. CDR3 nucleotides: TGTGCCAGCAGCCTAGCGGCGTTAGTTGAGCAGTTCTTC. Amino acid sequence: CASSLAALVEQFF.

This clonotype showed up many times. The gene calls are TRBV29-1 and TRBJ2-5, with TRBD1 matching 8 bases. Germline assignment: CDR1 SQVTM and CDR2 ANQGSEA. Trimming took 6 bases from V and 5 from J; bases not matched to a gene: 11. There are 14 residues in the CDR3. CDR3 sequence: CSVVVGTGGETQYF. The CDR3 DNA follows: TGCAGCGTCGTCGTCGGGACAGGCGGGGAGACCCAGTACTTC.

This rearrangement joins TRBV2 to TRBJ2-7; 12 bases line up with TRBD2. Trimming took 7 bases from V and 0 from J; bases not matched to a gene: 10. CDR3 length equals 17 residues. In germline, CDR1 is SNHLY, CDR2 FYNNEI. The CDR3, as DNA: TGTGCCAGCAAAGAGCGACTAGCGGGGGTCACCTCCTACGAGCAGTACGTC. Protein product: CASKERLAGVTSYEQYV.

There are a few counts of this clonotype. This chain connects TRBV5-4 to TRBJ2-5, with D tentatively TRBD2 (6 bases). The CDR3 is made up of 15 amino acids. Per the germline V gene, CDR1 is SGHNT and CDR2 is YYREEE (reference sequence). V was shortened by 4 bases and J by 0 bases, with 13 bases between the two germline ends. The CDR3 loop reads CASSTTPGDQETQYF. CDR3 nucleotide sequence: TGTGCCAGCAGCACGACACCGGGGGACCAAGAGACCCAGTACTTC.

This clonotype was observed at least ten times. The chain has TRBV5-1 and TRBJ1-5; D gene uncertain. CDR1 SGHRS and CDR2 YFSETQ come from the germline V gene. The V end lost 7 bases, the J end lost 2 bases, and 16 bases lay between the germline ends. This CDR3 has 15 amino acids. CDR3 residues: CASPPSRFGNQPQHF. CDR3 DNA: TGCGCCAGCCCCCCCTCCCGGTTCGGCAATCAGCCCCAGCATTTT.

CDR3 sequence (DNA): TGTGCCAGCAGCAACTTCCCGGGGAAGGGTGCAGATACGCAGTATTTT. Translated, it gives CASSNFPGKGADTQYF. This sequence joins TRBV7-9 and TRBJ2-3; TRBD2 is a possible D gene (5 bases). Germline values: CDR1 SEHNR, CDR2 FQNEAQ (reference sequence). The CDR3 has 16 residues. V was cut by 5 bases and J by 4 bases, with 19 bases left in between.

In this sample, this clonotype turned up many times. V is TRBV12-3 or TRBV12-4 and J is TRBJ2-3, with 8 bases identical to TRBD1. The CDR3 extends over 14 amino acids. The trim removed 7 bases at V and 1 base at J, leaving 4 bases unmatched. This chain's CDR3 is CASNPGQGTDTQYF. The CDR3 DNA is TGTGCCAGCAACCCGGGACAGGGCACAGATACGCAGTATTTT.

The chain is built from TRBV4-1 and TRBJ2-5; the match to TRBD1 covers 7 bases. The germline CDR1 and CDR2 sequences are MGHRA and YSYEKL. Unmatched junction bases numbered 3, after V lost 4 bases and J lost 4 bases. The CDR3 sequence is 13 residues long. CDR3 residues: CASSPGTAETQYF. The CDR3 coding sequence is TGCGCCAGCAGCCCCGGGACAGCAGAGACCCAGTACTTC.

The chain joins TRBV27 to TRBJ2-5; 10 nucleotides match TRBD2. V shed 1 base and J 5 bases; nucleotides not matched to a gene: 4. From germline, CDR1 is MNHEY and CDR2 SMNVEV (reference sequence). The CDR3 loop spans 15 amino acids. The CDR3 DNA reads TGTGCCAGCAGTTTATTTTCTAGCGGGAGCGAGACCCAGTACTTC. Its translation is CASSLFSSGSETQYF.

Only a few counts were recorded for this clonotype. This chain links TRBV12-3 or TRBV12-4 with TRBJ2-2; D remains unclear. This CDR3 is built from 15 residues. The V gene lost 6 bases and the J gene lost 4 bases, with 15 bases spanning the gap. Here the CDR3 DNA reads TGTGCCAGCAGCCCGTTGGTGGGGTTCACCGGGGAGCTGTTTTTT. Translated: CASSPLVGFTGELFF.

The rearrangement uses TRBV12-3 or TRBV12-4 and TRBJ2-3, with D hard to call. The CDR3 is 16 residues long. Trimming took off 2 bases at V and 0 bases at J, with 12 bases between the two ends. CDR3 in amino acids: CASSLIRVASTDTQYF. The CDR3 DNA is TGTGCCAGCAGTTTAATACGGGTCGCTAGCACAGATACGCAGTATTTT.

This clonotype was observed many times. The chain joins TRBV12-3 or TRBV12-4 to TRBJ1-1; possible D gene TRBD1, 5 bases. The CDR3 extends over 14 amino acids. V dropped 3 bases and J dropped 6 bases, with 14 bases sitting between them. The CDR3 spells CASSFRLGGAEAFF. CDR3 bases: TGTGCCAGCAGTTTCCGACTCGGGGGAGCTGAAGCTTTCTTT.

The table lists this clonotype with a few counts. The gene calls are TRBV7-3 and TRBJ2-1; no firm D call. CDR3 length: 16 amino acids. V lost 4 bases and J 8 bases, leaving 21 bases between the germline ends. The germline V gene encodes CDR1 SGHTA and CDR2 FQGTGA. CDR3 loop: CASSWFRVEGLDEQFF. As DNA, the CDR3 is TGTGCCAGCAGCTGGTTTAGGGTTGAAGGGCTCGATGAGCAGTTCTTC.

CDR3 residues: CASSLWGLQNTEAFF. CDR3 DNA: TGTGCCAGCAGCTTGTGGGGGCTCCAGAACACTGAAGCTTTCTTT. The chain has TRBV5-5 and TRBJ1-1; a weak D match, TRBD1 (6 bases). Germline CDR1 SGHKS, CDR2 YYEKEE (reference sequence). V lost 1 base and J lost 1, with 11 bases in between. The length of the CDR3 is 15 residues.

This rearrangement joins TRBV20-1 to TRBJ2-7; the D is unclear. The CDR3 consists of 11 residues. Deletions cut 6 bases from V and 7 bases from J, with 13 bases between. Germline CDR1 reads DFQATT; CDR2 reads SNEGSKA (reference sequence). DNA for the CDR3: TGCAGTGCCAAACACATAGGGGAGCAGTACTTC. This sequence encodes CSAKHIGEQYF.

This clonotype was recorded at least ten times. The chain joins TRBV27 to TRBJ1-2, with 9 bases aligning to TRBD1. Germline V gene lookup returns CDR1 MNHEY and CDR2 SMNVEV (reference sequence). Trimming at V came to 7 bases and at J to 5 bases, leaving 5 bases not matched to a gene. The CDR3 consists of 13 residues. CDR3: CASKTGTGYGYTF. The CDR3 DNA follows: TGTGCCAGCAAAACCGGGACAGGGTATGGCTACACCTTC.

CDR3 region: CASSLEGLAATDTQYF. DNA for the CDR3: TGTGCCAGCAGCTTAGAGGGGCTAGCGGCAACAGATACGCAGTATTTT. This chain joins TRBV7-9 and TRBJ2-3; TRBD2 matches 7 bases. CDR3 length: 16 amino acids. CDR1 and CDR2 (germline): SEHNR, FQNEAQ (reference sequence). The V segment lost 1 base and the J segment 3 bases; nucleotides outside the gene matches: 7.

The genes are TRBV20-1 and TRBJ1-2; 7 nucleotides agree with TRBD1. V lost 4 bases and J lost 3; bases outside the gene matches: 5. Germline-derived CDR1 and CDR2 are DFQATT and SNEGSKA (reference sequence). CDR3 length equals 13 residues. The CDR3 spells CSATTGAYYGYTF. In DNA form, the CDR3 reads TGCAGTGCTACCACAGGGGCGTACTATGGCTACACCTTC.

This clonotype was counted only a few times. The chain uses TRBV20-1 and TRBJ2-1; TRBD2 might be the D (5 bases). The CDR3 is 14 amino acids. In germline, CDR1 is DFQATT, CDR2 SNEGSKA (reference sequence). Trimming took off 0 bases at V and 4 bases at J, with 10 bases between the two ends. The CDR3 loop is CSAREILAYNEQFF. The CDR3 bases are TGCAGTGCTAGAGAGATCCTAGCTTACAATGAGCAGTTCTTC.

The CDR3 here is CASSLRGDVYEQYV. CDR3 DNA sequence: TGTGCCAGCAGTTTAAGAGGAGACGTTTACGAGCAGTACGTC. The chain carries TRBV27 and TRBJ2-7; D gene ambiguous. The ends were cut back, 2 bases at V and 4 bases at J, with 12 bases in the middle. The germline V gene has CDR1 MNHEY and CDR2 SMNVEV (reference sequence). The length of the CDR3 is 14 residues.

This clonotype has a count of ten or more. V gene TRBV6-5 combines with J gene TRBJ2-5, with 8 positions matching TRBD1. CDR1 is MNHEY, CDR2 SVGAGI, per germline. V gave up 2 bases and J gave up 2 bases; unmatched junction bases: 4. The CDR3 totals 15 residues. CDR3 DNA: TGTGCCAGCAGTTACCTGGACAGGGCTCAAGAGACCCAGTACTTC. Translating gives CASSYLDRAQETQYF.

A few counts support this clonotype. V is TRBV12-3 or TRBV12-4 and J is TRBJ2-7, with 9 bases aligning to TRBD2. The CDR3 runs to 15 residues. The junction had 5 bases not matched to a gene; V was cut back by 5 bases and J by 0 bases. The CDR3 here is CASSTTSGFSYEQYF. Written as DNA, the CDR3 is TGTGCCAGCAGTACAACTAGCGGGTTCTCCTACGAGCAGTACTTC.

This sequence joins TRBV5-1 and TRBJ2-3; TRBD2 matches 10 bases. The V segment lost 3 bases and the J segment 6 bases; nucleotides outside the gene matches: 10. Germline V gives CDR1 SGHRS, CDR2 YFSETQ. The CDR3 loop spans 16 amino acids. CDR3 DNA: TGCGCCAGCAGCTCCGGGACTAGCGTAGTCGGCGATACGCAGTATTTT. Its translation is CASSSGTSVVGDTQYF.

This clonotype was recorded a few times. The chain carries TRBV10-3 and TRBJ2-1; D remains ambiguous. CDR1 is ENHRY, CDR2 SYGVKD, per germline. The V end lost 7 bases, the J end lost 5 bases, and 12 bases lay between the germline ends. This CDR3 is 13 amino acids long. Written as DNA, the CDR3 is TGTGCCATCAAATGGGCCCCTGACAATGAGCAGTTCTTC. Protein product: CAIKWAPDNEQFF.